The next 29 T cell receptor beta chains were all read from a single sample in a study of cytomegalovirus exposure and HLA in healthy donors. PCR amplification relied on 60 Vbeta primers (plus 13 Jbeta primers). Profiled with immunoSEQ multiplex PCR; TCRdb holds only in-frame clones, not every one. Of fewer than 250,000 clones listed, under 85% were seen once; the top ten hold 1.6%. Source material: PBMCs. All receptors derive from a woman aged 18-29 years in good health and CMV-seronegative.

This rearrangement joins TRBV18 to TRBJ1-6; TRBD1 agrees at 11 bases. The CDR3 contains 15 residues. Germline assignment: CDR1 KGHSH and CDR2 LQKENI. The ends lost 5 bases at V and 9 bases at J; junction bases unmatched: 6. The CDR3 DNA sequence: TGTGCCAGCTCAGAAGGACAGGGGGCAATTTCACCCCTCCACTTT. Encoded protein: CASSEGQGAISPLHF.

This chain links TRBV2 with TRBJ1-4; 8 bases agree with TRBD1. This CDR3 comprises 15 residues. After removal of 8 bases from V and 4 bases from J, the junction contained 9 bases not matched to a gene. Germline values: CDR1 SNHLY, CDR2 FYNNEI. In DNA form, the CDR3 reads TGTGCCAGCGCACCGGACAGGGCCATTAATGAAAAACTGTTTTTT. It specifies CASAPDRAINEKLFF.

V and J are TRBV6-5 and TRBJ2-7, with D possibly matching TRBD1 (5 bases). The CDR3 consists of 13 residues. CDR1 and CDR2 (germline): MNHEY, SVGAGI. Trimming stripped 4 bases from V and 5 bases from J, with 12 bases between. CDR3 sequence (DNA): TGTGCCAGCAGTTTTTTCCAGGGAAACGAGCAGTACTTC. It translates to CASSFFQGNEQYF.

V gene TRBV13 combines with J gene TRBJ1-1, with D unresolved. V lost 8 bases to trimming and J lost 4 bases, with 17 bases between them. Germline V gives CDR1 PRHDT, CDR2 FYEKMQ (reference sequence). The length of the CDR3 is 14 residues. The CDR3 nucleotides are TGTGCCAGCTTCGCAGCCCGAGGTGCCACTGAAGCTTTCTTT. Translated: CASFAARGATEAFF.

The chain is built from TRBV6-7 and TRBJ2-2, with 9 bases lining up with TRBD1. TRBV6-7 is given ORF status, its function remaining uncertain. CDR3 length equals 17 residues. V shed 5 bases, J shed 0 bases, and the junction held 7 bases outside the gene matches. The CDR3 DNA sequence: TGTGCCAGCAGTCCGCCCAGACAGGGGGCGAACACCGGGGAGCTGTTTTTT. It translates to CASSPPRQGANTGELFF.

This clone was detected only a few times. The chain links TRBV19 to TRBJ1-4, with D perhaps matching TRBD1 (6 bases). Trimming pared 6 bases from V and 5 bases from J, leaving 22 bases between. The CDR3 length is 17 residues. Germline lookup yields CDR1 LNHDA and CDR2 SQIVND (reference sequence). CDR3 DNA: TGTGCCAGTAGCCCCCAACAGGGTACCCGGGGAAATGAAAAACTGTTTTTT. Translated, it gives CASSPQQGTRGNEKLFF.

The chain joins TRBV28 to TRBJ2-5; D gene unclear. This CDR3 comprises 11 residues. Germline V lookup: CDR1 MDHEN, CDR2 SYDVKM. Between the trimmed V and J ends, which lost 10 bases and 5 bases, there was a span of 11 bases. The CDR3 here is CATTGSETQYF. Here the CDR3 DNA reads TGTGCCACTACGGGTAGTGAGACCCAGTACTTC. The full variable domain, with the rest looked up from reference TRBV28 and TRBJ2-5, is DVKVTQSSRYLVKRTGEKVFLECVQDMDHENMFWYRQDPGLGLRLIYFSYDVKMKEKGDIPEGYSVSREKKERFSLILESASTNQTSMYLCATTGSETQYFGPGTRLLVL.

This clone was detected only once. The chain links TRBV4-1 to TRBJ1-4; 8 bases are a match to TRBD1. The CDR3 runs 19 residues. Germline CDR1 is MGHRA and CDR2 is YSYEKL. The trim removed 2 bases at V and 1 base at J, leaving 12 bases unmatched. The CDR3 loop is CASSQFRTGNPITNEKLFF. In DNA, the CDR3 is TGCGCCAGCAGCCAATTTCGGACAGGGAATCCCATAACTAATGAAAAACTGTTTTTT.

The CDR3 bases are TGCGCCAGCAGCCAACCGGAGGTGACTAGCAATCAGCCCCAGCATTTT. Encoded protein: CASSQPEVTSNQPQHF. The chain is built from TRBV4-1 and TRBJ1-5; D is uncertain. CDR3 length: 16 residues. Deletions cut 2 bases from V and 0 bases from J, with 11 bases between. CDR1 and CDR2 from the germline V gene are MGHRA and YSYEKL.

This rearrangement joins TRBV28 to TRBJ2-5; 7 bases map to TRBD1. V shed 9 bases and J 3 bases; nucleotides not matched to a gene: 13. Germline CDR1 MDHEN, CDR2 SYDVKM. The CDR3 loop spans 15 amino acids. In DNA, the CDR3 is TGTGCCAGTCTGGAGAGAGGGACAGCGAAAGAGACCCAGTACTTC. This encodes CASLERGTAKETQYF.

J is TRBJ2-7 and V is TRBV6-1; D ambiguous. V gave up 8 bases and J gave up 2 bases, with 4 bases separating them. The CDR3 is 10 amino acids. The germline V gene has CDR1 MNHNS and CDR2 SASEGT. CDR3 DNA: TGTGCCAGCGGGCCCTACGAGCAGTACTTC. Its protein is CASGPYEQYF.

This clone has only one observation. This chain joins TRBV27 and TRBJ1-1, with a tentative D call TRBD1 (5 bases). The CDR3 has 17 amino acids. V lost 4 bases and J lost 0, with 18 bases in between. Germline V CDR1 and CDR2: MNHEY, SMNVEV (reference sequence). This CDR3 reads CASSSLKGLILNTEAFF. For the CDR3, the DNA is TGTGCCAGCAGTTCGTTAAAGGGGTTAATATTGAACACTGAAGCTTTCTTT.

This sequence joins TRBV6-1 and TRBJ1-2; D might be TRBD1 (5 bases). Looked up from germline, CDR1 is MNHNS and CDR2 is SASEGT. Trimming took 4 bases from V and 7 from J, leaving 7 bases between them. The CDR3 is made up of 11 amino acids. The DNA of the CDR3 is TGTGCCAGCAGTGCAGGGTTTGGCTACACCTTC. It translates to CASSAGFGYTF.

On this clone: Other nucleotide sequences in the sample specify the same CDR3. The chain joins TRBV5-6 to TRBJ1-1; TRBD1 is a possible D gene (5 bases). With 0 bases removed from V and 5 bases from J, the gap between germline ends came to 11 bases. Germline V gene sequence: CDR1 SGHDT, CDR2 YYEEEE. This CDR3 contains 14 residues. The CDR3 protein is CASSLVQGGTEAFF. The CDR3 DNA is TGTGCCAGCAGCTTGGTGCAGGGTGGAACTGAAGCTTTCTTT.

The chain uses TRBV10-3 and TRBJ2-5; a weak D match, TRBD2 (5 bases). The germline gives CDR1 ENHRY, CDR2 SYGVKD. V was trimmed by 0 bases and J by 5 bases, leaving 10 bases between them. The CDR3 consists of 14 residues. The CDR3 sequence is CAISESGVAETQYF. CDR3 nucleotides: TGTGCCATCAGTGAGTCGGGAGTAGCGGAGACCCAGTACTTC.

V is TRBV5-1 and J is TRBJ2-7; D possibly corresponds to TRBD2 (5 bases). V gave up 3 bases and J gave up 3 bases, with 13 bases separating them. Germline-derived CDR1 and CDR2 are SGHRS and YFSETQ. The CDR3 loop spans 14 amino acids. CDR3 sequence: CASSWWETGYEQYF. The DNA for the CDR3 is TGCGCCAGCAGCTGGTGGGAGACGGGCTACGAGCAGTACTTC.

The chain joins TRBV7-2 to TRBJ2-3; unclear D gene. Trimming pared 1 base from V and 5 bases from J, leaving 10 bases between. The V gene's germline CDR1 is SGHTA and CDR2 FQGNSA. This CDR3 is 14 amino acids long. In DNA, the CDR3 is TGTGCCAGCAGCTTAGGGCCCCGCGGAGATACGCAGTATTTT. This sequence encodes CASSLGPRGDTQYF.

The V gene is TRBV5-6, the J gene TRBJ2-2, with TRBD1 matching 7 bases. Germline lookup yields CDR1 SGHDT and CDR2 YYEEEE. J lost 4 bases, V lost 5 bases, and 5 bases had no gene match. The CDR3 contains 14 residues. The CDR3 DNA reads as TGTGCCAGCAGGCTGACAGGGCTCACCGGGGAGCTGTTTTTT. Protein product: CASRLTGLTGELFF. Full variable domain (rest looked up from reference TRBV5-6 and TRBJ2-2): DAGVTQSPTHLIKTRGQQVTLRCSPKSGHDTVSWYQQALGQGPQFIFQYYEEEERQRGNFPDRFSGHQFPNYSSELNVNALLLGDSALYLCASRLTGLTGELFFGEGSRLTVL.

This rearrangement joins TRBV12-5 to TRBJ2-1, with 12 bases lining up with TRBD1. Trimming cost V 3 bases and J 4 bases; bases outside gene matches: 7. The germline V gene has CDR1 LGHNT and CDR2 FRNRAP. The CDR3 length is 17 residues. The CDR3 region is CASGFEPGQGAYNEQFF. CDR3 nucleotide sequence: TGTGCTAGTGGTTTTGAACCGGGACAGGGGGCATACAATGAGCAGTTCTTC.

In its sample, this clone was seen once. The chain joins TRBV6-6 to TRBJ1-1, with D maybe TRBD1 (5 bases). Deletions cut 5 bases from V and 3 bases from J, with 10 bases between. The germline CDR1 and CDR2 sequences are MNHNY and SVGAGI (reference sequence). The CDR3 is made up of 13 amino acids. The chain's CDR3 is CASSIRAYTEAFF. In DNA form, the CDR3 reads TGTGCCAGCAGTATCAGGGCGTACACTGAAGCTTTCTTT.

This clone was observed a single time. V is TRBV19 and J is TRBJ1-5; 8 bases line up with TRBD1. Losses at the gene ends were 3 bases for V and 4 bases for J; bases not matched to a gene: 5. The CDR3 runs to 15 residues. Germline CDR1 is LNHDA and CDR2 is SQIVND (reference sequence). The CDR3: CASSIVRTGNQPQHF. CDR3 coding DNA: TGTGCCAGTAGTATCGTCAGGACAGGGAATCAGCCCCAGCATTTT.

The V call is TRBV7-2, the J call TRBJ2-3, with 8 bases aligning to TRBD2. This CDR3 has 13 residues. From germline, CDR1 is SGHTA and CDR2 FQGNSA. Trimming at V came to 2 bases and at J to 5 bases, leaving 0 bases not matched to a gene. The CDR3 DNA reads TGTGCCAGCAGCTTACTAGCGGGAGATACGCAGTATTTT. It yields the protein CASSLLAGDTQYF.

The rearrangement joins TRBV19 to TRBJ2-3, with 8 bases fitting TRBD2. Germline V CDR1 and CDR2: LNHDA, SQIVND (reference sequence). The CDR3 runs to 16 residues. V gave up 1 base and J gave up 4 bases; unmatched junction bases: 7. The CDR3 DNA is TGTGCCAGTAGTATAGGCACTAGCGGTTTACCAGATACGCAGTATTTT. This encodes CASSIGTSGLPDTQYF.

The chain employs TRBV7-3 and TRBJ2-7, with TRBD2 matching over 12 bases. The CDR3 is made up of 15 amino acids. Looked up from germline, CDR1 is SGHTA and CDR2 is FQGTGA. Trimming at V came to 5 bases and at J to 5 bases, leaving 7 bases not matched to a gene. The CDR3 here is CASSPRLAGVHEQYF. The CDR3 nucleotides are TGTGCCAGCAGCCCCCGACTAGCGGGAGTACACGAGCAGTACTTC.

J is TRBJ2-7 and V is TRBV7-8, with D tentatively TRBD1 (6 bases). CDR1 is SGHVS, CDR2 FQNEAQ, per germline. V gave up 1 base and J gave up 0 bases, with 13 bases separating them. CDR3 length equals 16 residues. For the CDR3, the DNA is TGTGCCAGCAGCTTAGTCTTAGACAGGAGCTCCTACGAGCAGTACTTC. Amino acid sequence: CASSLVLDRSSYEQYF.

CDR3 sequence (DNA): TGTGCCAGCAGTTCTACCGAGTCTGGAAACACCATATATTTT. Its translation: CASSSTESGNTIYF. V and J are TRBV7-3 and TRBJ1-3; D is uncertain. The CDR3 sequence is 14 residues long. Germline V gene lookup returns CDR1 SGHTA and CDR2 FQGTGA. The germline V and J ends were trimmed by 6 bases and 1 base, with 10 bases remaining between them.

The chain is built from TRBV5-1 and TRBJ2-2; 8 bases align to TRBD2. CDR3 size: 17 residues. Germline loops: CDR1 SGHRS, CDR2 YFSETQ. The V and J ends lost 2 bases and 3 bases, in that order; junction bases with no gene match: 9. The CDR3 protein is CASSFAQAGAHTGELFF. CDR3 nucleotides: TGCGCCAGCAGCTTCGCCCAAGCGGGGGCTCACACCGGGGAGCTGTTTTTT.

CDR3 sequence reads: CASRVDRDSYNEQFF. The CDR3, as DNA: TGTGCCAGCCGCGTGGACAGGGACTCCTACAATGAGCAGTTCTTC. V is TRBV6-5 and J is TRBJ2-1; 8 bases line up with TRBD1. Trimming removed 8 bases from V and 0 bases from J; junction bases left unmatched: 6. This CDR3 is built from 15 residues. Germline V lookup: CDR1 MNHEY, CDR2 SVGAGI.

This clone was seen only once. The V call is TRBV11-2, the J call TRBJ1-1, with D unclear. The germline CDR1 and CDR2 sequences are SGHAT and FQNNGV. Trimming stripped 2 bases from V and 4 bases from J, with 14 bases between. The CDR3 length is 15 residues. CDR3 residues: CASSLWEGRSTEAFF. The CDR3 bases are TGTGCCAGCAGCTTATGGGAGGGAAGGAGCACTGAAGCTTTCTTT.